This T cell receptor (beta chain) is drawn from a study of blood T cell repertoires in COVID-19. At the level of the study: Sites across the United States, Italy and Spain contributed samples from acute and convalescent COVID-19. In each case, the material was cDNA or gDNA derived from T cells, B-cell-depleted T cells, or PBMCs.

Under the authors' procedure: The assay estimated nucleated cells by amplifying reference gene primers. Method: immunoSEQ multiplex PCR; TCRdb's copy keeps in-frame clones and lacks some. V and J calls and clone size are as listed in that table; D and trimming were resolved from the DNA. The sample holds fewer than 300,000 clones; approximately 90% are singletons and the top ten take about 2%. A Seattle source enrolled patients during active infection and followed them longitudinally. Germline values: CDR1 SGHTA, CDR2 FQGNSA. The V gene lost 1 base and the J gene lost 5 bases, with 14 bases spanning the gap. The CDR3 has 16 amino acids.

The sequencing sample was made of peripheral blood. The origin of this receptor is a woman in her thirties with COVID-19, enrolled during active disease. This sequence joins TRBV7-2 and TRBJ2-2; a possible D gene is TRBD1 (6 bases). In DNA, the CDR3 is TGTGCCAGCAGCTTAGACTTAGGGGGAGCGACCGGGGAGCTGTTTTTT. Amino acid sequence: CASSLDLGGATGELFF.